Listed below are T cell receptor beta chains from one sample, sequenced in a study of beta chain features in type 1 diabetes. The repertoire was sequenced with immunoSEQ multiplex PCR; TCRdb's copy has only in-frame clones and lacks some. The sample holds some 700,000 clones; roughly 13% are singletons and the top ten take 0.022%. The specimen sequenced was naive CD4+ T cells from blood. Source of these receptors: a man between 18 and 35 years old with type 1 diabetes. Each CDR3 is given with its conserved first and last residue. The order of the fields is J gene, clone size, D gene, V gene, CDR3 protein, CDR3 DNA. D genes are given only for firm matches. Clone size is not always given. Where it is, it says once, few, many or a class for expanded clones.

j_gene: TRBJ1-5; abundance: .; d_gene: .; v_gene: TRBV19; CDR3aa: CASRYSNQPQHF; CDR3nt: TGTGCCAGTAGGTATAGCAATCAGCCCCAGCATTTT
j_gene: TRBJ2-2; abundance: few; d_gene: .; v_gene: TRBV6-1; CDR3aa: CASSENRANTGELFF; CDR3nt: TGTGCCAGCAGTGAAAATAGGGCCAACACCGGGGAGCTGTTTTTT
j_gene: TRBJ1-1; abundance: .; d_gene: TRBD1; v_gene: TRBV2; CDR3aa: CASSGQGPTVGEAFF; CDR3nt: TGTGCCAGCAGTGGACAGGGGCCCACGGTGGGAGAAGCTTTCTTT
j_gene: TRBJ2-5; abundance: few; d_gene: .; v_gene: TRBV6-5; CDR3aa: CASSYTSETQYF; CDR3nt: TGTGCCAGCAGTTACACCTCAGAGACCCAGTACTTC
j_gene: TRBJ2-1; abundance: few; d_gene: .; v_gene: TRBV28; CDR3aa: CASSHPLFREYDEQFF; CDR3nt: TGTGCCAGCAGTCACCCCTTATTCAGGGAGTACGATGAGCAGTTCTTC
j_gene: TRBJ1-1; abundance: .; d_gene: .; v_gene: TRBV5-1; CDR3aa: CASSAGHNTEAFF; CDR3nt: TGCGCCAGCAGCGCGGGCCATAACACTGAAGCTTTCTTT
j_gene: TRBJ2-6; abundance: .; d_gene: TRBD2; v_gene: TRBV5-1; CDR3aa: CASGLAGASNVLTF; CDR3nt: TGCGCCAGCGGACTAGCGGGGGCTTCCAACGTCCTGACTTTC
j_gene: TRBJ1-1; abundance: few; d_gene: .; v_gene: TRBV29-1; CDR3aa: CSVEVGGRRGPEAFF; CDR3nt: TGCAGCGTTGAAGTAGGAGGAAGAAGAGGCCCTGAAGCTTTCTTT
j_gene: TRBJ1-2; abundance: few; d_gene: .; v_gene: TRBV4-2; CDR3aa: CASSQDSGGNYGYTF; CDR3nt: TGTGCCAGCAGCCAAGATAGCGGGGGGAACTATGGCTACACCTTC
j_gene: TRBJ1-2; abundance: .; d_gene: .; v_gene: TRBV6-6; CDR3aa: CASSYGAGYGYTF; CDR3nt: TGTGCCAGCAGTTACGGGGCGGGGTATGGCTACACCTTC
j_gene: TRBJ1-5; abundance: .; d_gene: .; v_gene: TRBV12-2; CDR3aa: CAPTGGVGNQPQHF; CDR3nt: TGTGCCCCTACGGGGGGCGTGGGCAATCAGCCCCAGCATTTT
j_gene: TRBJ1-4; abundance: .; d_gene: TRBD1; v_gene: TRBV30; CDR3aa: CAWTGRTGEKLFF; CDR3nt: TGTGCCTGGACCGGAAGGACAGGAGAAAAACTGTTTTTT
j_gene: TRBJ2-5; abundance: few; d_gene: .; v_gene: TRBV5-1; CDR3aa: CASSRDGTVETQYF; CDR3nt: TGCGCCAGCAGCCGAGATGGGACGGTTGAGACCCAGTACTTC
j_gene: TRBJ2-7; abundance: .; d_gene: .; v_gene: TRBV11-2; CDR3aa: CASSLERDYEQYF; CDR3nt: TGTGCCAGCAGCTTGGAAAGGGACTACGAGCAGTACTTC
j_gene: TRBJ2-3; abundance: few; d_gene: TRBD2; v_gene: TRBV4-1; CDR3aa: CASSSETSGGTDTQYF; CDR3nt: TGCGCCAGCAGCTCCGAGACTAGCGGGGGAACAGATACGCAGTATTTT
j_gene: TRBJ2-5; abundance: few; d_gene: .; v_gene: TRBV19; CDR3aa: CASKVGETQYF; CDR3nt: TGTGCCAGTAAGGTGGGAGAGACCCAGTACTTC
j_gene: TRBJ2-4; abundance: .; d_gene: .; v_gene: TRBV7-2; CDR3aa: CASSLAGTLNIQYF; CDR3nt: TGTGCCAGCAGCTTAGCAGGGACACTAAACATTCAGTACTTC
j_gene: TRBJ2-7; abundance: few; d_gene: .; v_gene: TRBV6-1; CDR3aa: CASGFKYF; CDR3nt: TGTGCCAGCGGGTTCAAGTACTTC
j_gene: TRBJ1-2; abundance: .; d_gene: .; v_gene: TRBV2; CDR3aa: CASTLGPTGGYTF; CDR3nt: TGTGCCAGCACCTTGGGCCCTACGGGTGGCTACACCTTC
j_gene: TRBJ1-1; abundance: .; d_gene: TRBD1; v_gene: TRBV15; CDR3aa: CATSRDRQGGTEAFF; CDR3nt: TGTGCCACCAGCAGAGATAGACAGGGTGGGACTGAAGCTTTCTTT
j_gene: TRBJ2-1; abundance: few; d_gene: .; v_gene: TRBV7-9; CDR3aa: CASSPLDEQFF; CDR3nt: TGTGCCAGCAGCCCCTTGGATGAGCAGTTCTTC
j_gene: TRBJ1-4; abundance: .; d_gene: .; v_gene: TRBV6-1; CDR3aa: CASSPGRDTYEKLFF; CDR3nt: TGTGCCAGCAGCCCGGGGCGGGACACCTATGAAAAACTGTTTTTT
j_gene: TRBJ2-2; abundance: .; d_gene: .; v_gene: TRBV4-1; CDR3aa: CASSRQGTGELFF; CDR3nt: TGCGCCAGCAGCCGGCAGGGAACCGGGGAGCTGTTTTTT
j_gene: TRBJ1-1; abundance: few; d_gene: .; v_gene: TRBV30; CDR3aa: CAWIGSGTEAFF; CDR3nt: TGTGCCTGGATCGGCAGCGGTACTGAAGCTTTCTTT
j_gene: TRBJ1-2; abundance: .; d_gene: .; v_gene: TRBV30; CDR3aa: CAWSATGPLPTTF; CDR3nt: TGTGCCTGGAGCGCTACCGGGCCCCTACCGACCACCTTC
j_gene: TRBJ1-5; abundance: .; d_gene: TRBD1; v_gene: TRBV7-9; CDR3aa: CASSTGDQPQHF; CDR3nt: TGTGCCAGCAGCACAGGGGATCAGCCCCAGCATTTT
j_gene: TRBJ1-2; abundance: .; d_gene: .; v_gene: TRBV19; CDR3aa: CASSPQGFPNYGYTF; CDR3nt: TGTGCCAGTAGTCCACAGGGATTTCCTAACTATGGCTACACCTTC
j_gene: TRBJ2-1; abundance: few; d_gene: TRBD1; v_gene: TRBV15; CDR3aa: CATSRTGVSYNEQFF; CDR3nt: TGTGCCACCAGCAGAACAGGGGTCTCCTACAATGAGCAGTTCTTC
j_gene: TRBJ1-1; abundance: .; d_gene: .; v_gene: TRBV6-5; CDR3aa: CASSRTDHTEAFF; CDR3nt: TGTGCCAGCAGCAGGACGGACCACACTGAAGCTTTCTTT
j_gene: TRBJ2-7; abundance: .; d_gene: .; v_gene: TRBV7-2; CDR3aa: CASSHWSGGQYF; CDR3nt: TGTGCCAGCAGCCATTGGTCCGGCGGGCAGTACTTC
j_gene: TRBJ2-2; abundance: .; d_gene: .; v_gene: TRBV5-6; CDR3aa: CASSRQDRDTGELFF; CDR3nt: TGTGCCAGCAGCCGTCAGGACAGAGACACCGGGGAGCTGTTTTTT
j_gene: TRBJ1-1; abundance: .; d_gene: TRBD1; v_gene: TRBV5-4; CDR3aa: CASSPGGRGNTEAFF; CDR3nt: TGTGCCAGCAGCCCCGGAGGCAGGGGGAATACTGAAGCTTTCTTT
j_gene: TRBJ1-1; abundance: few; d_gene: .; v_gene: TRBV27; CDR3aa: CASMSERAGGRTEAFF; CDR3nt: TGTGCCAGCATGTCAGAGCGCGCTGGTGGTCGCACTGAAGCTTTCTTT
j_gene: TRBJ1-4; abundance: .; d_gene: .; v_gene: TRBV6-5; CDR3aa: CASSYSGQSGGEKLFF; CDR3nt: TGTGCCAGCAGTTACTCGGGGCAGTCCGGAGGGGAAAAACTGTTTTTT
j_gene: TRBJ1-5; abundance: .; d_gene: TRBD1; v_gene: TRBV30; CDR3aa: CAWSPGQGEGQPQHF; CDR3nt: TGTGCCTGGAGTCCGGGACAGGGAGAAGGGCAGCCCCAGCATTTT
j_gene: TRBJ2-2; abundance: few; d_gene: .; v_gene: TRBV10-3; CDR3aa: CAISSRQGNTGELFF; CDR3nt: TGTGCCATCAGTAGTCGGCAGGGAAACACCGGGGAGCTGTTTTTT
j_gene: TRBJ1-1; abundance: few; d_gene: TRBD1; v_gene: TRBV9; CDR3aa: CASSPSLGQANFF; CDR3nt: TGTGCCAGCAGCCCCAGCCTCGGACAGGCCAACTTCTTT
j_gene: TRBJ2-1; abundance: .; d_gene: .; v_gene: TRBV9; CDR3aa: CASSVGDPLRLNEQFF; CDR3nt: TGTGCCAGCAGCGTAGGAGACCCCCTTAGGTTGAATGAGCAGTTCTTC
j_gene: TRBJ1-2; abundance: .; d_gene: .; v_gene: TRBV7-7; CDR3aa: CASSLAGEDRVSYGYTF; CDR3nt: TGTGCCAGCAGCTTAGCGGGCGAGGATCGTGTCTCCTATGGCTACACCTTC
j_gene: TRBJ1-1; abundance: few; d_gene: TRBD1; v_gene: TRBV4-1; CDR3aa: CASSLGQGQRAFF; CDR3nt: TGCGCCAGCAGCCTTGGACAGGGCCAGAGAGCTTTCTTT
j_gene: TRBJ2-5; abundance: .; d_gene: TRBD1; v_gene: TRBV18; CDR3aa: CASQERTGQETQYF; CDR3nt: TGTGCCAGCCAGGAAAGGACAGGCCAAGAGACCCAGTACTTC
j_gene: TRBJ1-6; abundance: few; d_gene: TRBD1; v_gene: TRBV5-1; CDR3aa: CASSFGQENSPLHF; CDR3nt: TGCGCCAGCAGCTTCGGACAGGAAAATTCACCCCTCCACTTT
j_gene: TRBJ2-3; abundance: few; d_gene: .; v_gene: TRBV28; CDR3aa: CASSSLYSTSTDTQYF; CDR3nt: TGTGCCAGCAGTTCCTTATACTCGACCAGCACAGATACGCAGTATTTT
j_gene: TRBJ1-1; abundance: few; d_gene: .; v_gene: TRBV6-1; CDR3aa: CASSGAGLEAFF; CDR3nt: TGTGCCAGCAGTGGGGCAGGTCTCGAAGCTTTCTTT
j_gene: TRBJ2-2; abundance: few; d_gene: TRBD2; v_gene: TRBV19; CDR3aa: CASSIFTSGTGELFF; CDR3nt: TGTGCCAGTAGTATCTTCACTAGCGGGACCGGGGAGCTGTTTTTT
j_gene: TRBJ2-7; abundance: .; d_gene: TRBD1; v_gene: TRBV5-1; CDR3aa: CASSSDRASYEQYF; CDR3nt: TGCGCCAGCAGCTCGGACAGGGCATCCTACGAGCAGTACTTC
j_gene: TRBJ1-5; abundance: once; d_gene: .; v_gene: TRBV7-6; CDR3aa: CASSLVVSNQPQHF; CDR3nt: TGTGCCAGCAGCTTAGTTGTCAGCAATCAGCCCCAGCATTTT
j_gene: TRBJ1-3; abundance: few; d_gene: .; v_gene: TRBV6-5; CDR3aa: CASSSIGGRNTIYF; CDR3nt: TGTGCCAGCAGCTCAATAGGGGGAAGAAACACCATATATTTT
j_gene: TRBJ1-2; abundance: few; d_gene: TRBD1; v_gene: TRBV28; CDR3aa: CASSLPQGAGGYTF; CDR3nt: TGTGCCAGCAGTTTACCCCAGGGGGCTGGTGGCTACACCTTC
j_gene: TRBJ1-2; abundance: .; d_gene: TRBD1; v_gene: TRBV5-1; CDR3aa: CASSTDRAHYGYTF; CDR3nt: TGCGCCAGCAGCACGGACAGGGCCCACTATGGCTACACCTTC
j_gene: TRBJ2-6; abundance: once; d_gene: .; v_gene: TRBV11-2; CDR3aa: CASSSRPLITGANVLTF; CDR3nt: TGTGCCAGCAGTAGCAGGCCCTTGATTACTGGGGCCAACGTCCTGACTTTC
j_gene: TRBJ2-5; abundance: .; d_gene: .; v_gene: TRBV30; CDR3aa: CAWSSQPLPEAQYF; CDR3nt: TGTGCCTGGAGTTCTCAACCTCTGCCAGAGGCCCAGTACTTC
j_gene: TRBJ2-5; abundance: .; d_gene: .; v_gene: TRBV30; CDR3aa: CAWSVRGLPQETQYF; CDR3nt: TGTGCCTGGAGTGTACGAGGACTTCCACAAGAGACCCAGTACTTC